This T cell receptor (beta chain) stems from a study of beta chain features in type 1 diabetes. Study results and limitations: Patients with Type 1 diabetes showed moderately but significantly shorter TCRB CDR3s in all four CD4+ subsets.

V was clipped by 6 bases and J by 0 bases, with 11 bases between them. This CDR3 has 15 amino acids. Germline CDR1 reads MDHEN; CDR2 reads SYDVKM. This clone occurred a few times. What it binds is unknown. Expressed TCRB transcripts got sequenced, as all isolated RNA was reverse transcribed. TCRdb's copy holds only in-frame clones and misses some; the assay was immunoSEQ multiplex PCR. The profile covers a few hundred thousand clones, with roughly 13% appearing a single time and 0.0085% to 0.012% taken by the ten largest. The specimen was naive CD4+ T cells from blood. J is TRBJ2-2 and V is TRBV28; tentative D call: TRBD2 (6 bases). This clonotype originated in a woman between 18 and 30 years old with type 1 diabetes. CDR3 loop: CASRRGRANTGELFF. In DNA form, the CDR3 reads TGTGCCAGCAGGCGGGGACGGGCGAACACCGGGGAGCTGTTTTTT.